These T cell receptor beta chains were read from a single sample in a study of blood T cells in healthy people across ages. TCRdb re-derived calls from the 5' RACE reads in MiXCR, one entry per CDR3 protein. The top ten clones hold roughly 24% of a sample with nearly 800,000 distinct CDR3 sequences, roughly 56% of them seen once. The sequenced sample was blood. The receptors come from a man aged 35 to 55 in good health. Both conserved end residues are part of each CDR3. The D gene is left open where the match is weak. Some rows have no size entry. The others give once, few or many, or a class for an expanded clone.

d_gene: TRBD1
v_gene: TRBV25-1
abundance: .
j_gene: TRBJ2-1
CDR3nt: TGTGCCAGCAGTGAATGGGGGGGACAGGGTTTCAATGAGCAGTTCTTC
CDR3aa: CASSEWGGQGFNEQFF

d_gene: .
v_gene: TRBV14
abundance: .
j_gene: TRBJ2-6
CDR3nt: TGTGCCAGCAGCCAAGACGCGGGGACTGAAGAACAAAGCTCTGGGGCCAACGTCCTGACTTTC
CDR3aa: CASSQDAGTEEQSSGANVLTF

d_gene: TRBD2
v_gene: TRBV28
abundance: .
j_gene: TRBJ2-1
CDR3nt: TGTGCCAGCAGAACACTAGCGGGAGGGAGCTCCTACAATGAGCAGTTCTTC
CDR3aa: CASRTLAGGSSYNEQFF

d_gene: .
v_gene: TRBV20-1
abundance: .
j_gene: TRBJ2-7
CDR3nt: TGCAGTGCTAGAGATCCCCCGGCCGAGCAGTACTTC
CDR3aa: CSARDPPAEQYF

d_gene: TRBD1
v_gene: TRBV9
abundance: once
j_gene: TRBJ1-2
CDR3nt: TGTGCCAGCAGCCCTTTTTTAGGCGAGACAGGGGACAACTATGGCTACACCTTC
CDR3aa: CASSPFLGETGDNYGYTF

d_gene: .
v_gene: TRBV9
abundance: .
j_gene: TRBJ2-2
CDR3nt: TGTGCCAGCAGCAAGGGGGGTTTCACCGGGGAGCTGTTTTTT
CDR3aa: CASSKGGFTGELFF

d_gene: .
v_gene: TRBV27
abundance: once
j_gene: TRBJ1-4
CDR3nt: TGTGCCAGCAGTTGGGCGTATAATGAAAAACTGTTTTTT
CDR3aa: CASSWAYNEKLFF

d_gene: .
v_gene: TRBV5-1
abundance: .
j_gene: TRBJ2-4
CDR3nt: TGCGCCAGCAGCCCACAGCCTACGAGGGACAATGAGCAGTACTTC
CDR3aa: CASSPQPTRDNEQYF

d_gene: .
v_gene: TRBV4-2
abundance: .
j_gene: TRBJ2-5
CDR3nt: TGTGCCAGCAGCCAAGATTCAGGTGGGGTAGAGACCCAGTACTTC
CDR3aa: CASSQDSGGVETQYF

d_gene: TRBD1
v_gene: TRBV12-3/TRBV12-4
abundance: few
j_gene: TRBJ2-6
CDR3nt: TGTGCCAGCAGTTGGAGGACAGGGGTCTCTGGGGCCAACGTCCTGACTTTC
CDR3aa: CASSWRTGVSGANVLTF

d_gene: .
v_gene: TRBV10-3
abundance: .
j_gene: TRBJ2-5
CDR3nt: TGTGCCATCAGTGACTCGGGGCTTGGCTACAATGAGCAGTACTTC
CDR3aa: CAISDSGLGYNEQYF

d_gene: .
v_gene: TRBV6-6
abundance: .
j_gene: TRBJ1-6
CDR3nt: TGTGCCAGCAGCACCGAGCCAGGATCACCCCTCCACTTT
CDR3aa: CASSTEPGSPLHF

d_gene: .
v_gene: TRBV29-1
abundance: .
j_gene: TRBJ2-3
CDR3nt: TGCAGCGTCCTAGGGGACTCCTCTAGCACAGATACGCAGTATTTT
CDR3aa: CSVLGDSSSTDTQYF

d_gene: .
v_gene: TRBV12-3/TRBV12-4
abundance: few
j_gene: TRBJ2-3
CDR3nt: TGTGCCAGCTCTCCGGTGCCGGAGCGCGCAGGGATGAGGGAACGGGCAGATACGCAGTATTTT
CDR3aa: CASSPVPERAGMRERADTQYF

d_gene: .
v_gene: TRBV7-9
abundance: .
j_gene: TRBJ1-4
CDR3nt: TGTGCCAGCAGCGACGACCGGGGAGAGGAAAAACTGTTTTTT
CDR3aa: CASSDDRGEEKLFF

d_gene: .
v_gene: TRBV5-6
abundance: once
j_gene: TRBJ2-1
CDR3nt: TGTGCCAGCAGCGTAATCCGGGGAAATGAGCAGTTCTTC
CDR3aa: CASSVIRGNEQFF

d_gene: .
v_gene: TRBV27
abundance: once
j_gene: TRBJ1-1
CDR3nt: TGTGCCAGCAGTTCACGCAAGGGACTAATGAACACTGAAGCTTTCTTT
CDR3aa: CASSSRKGLMNTEAFF

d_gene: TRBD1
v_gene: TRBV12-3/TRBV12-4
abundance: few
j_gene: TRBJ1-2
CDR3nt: TGTGCCAGCAGATCCTCGGACAGGGAGAGGGATGGCTACACCTTC
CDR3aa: CASRSSDRERDGYTF

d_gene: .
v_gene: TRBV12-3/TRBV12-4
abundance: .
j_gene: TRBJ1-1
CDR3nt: TGTGCCAGCAGTTTAGTTGGGGGAGGGACTGAAGCTTTCTTT
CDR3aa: CASSLVGGGTEAFF

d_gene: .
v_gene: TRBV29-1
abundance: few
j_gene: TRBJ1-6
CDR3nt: TGCAGCGTTGAATCGGTGTCTGGTTCACCCCTCCACTTT
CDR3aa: CSVESVSGSPLHF

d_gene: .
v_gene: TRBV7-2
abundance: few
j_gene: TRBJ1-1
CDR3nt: TGTGCCAGCAGCTTATTCTCCACTGAAGCTTTCTTT
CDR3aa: CASSLFSTEAFF

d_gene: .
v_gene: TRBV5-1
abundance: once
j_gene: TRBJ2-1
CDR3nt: TGCGCCAGCAGCTTGGCCGGTACCCCGGGAGTTGATGAGCAGTTCTTC
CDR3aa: CASSLAGTPGVDEQFF

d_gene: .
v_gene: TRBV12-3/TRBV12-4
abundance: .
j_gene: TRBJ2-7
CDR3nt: TGTGCCAGCAGGCAATACTACGAGCAGTACTTC
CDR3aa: CASRQYYEQYF

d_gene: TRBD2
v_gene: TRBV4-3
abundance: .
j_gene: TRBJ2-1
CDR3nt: TGCGCCAGCAGCCAATCCGAACCGACTAGCGGGGGGTACAATGAGCAGTTCTTC
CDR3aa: CASSQSEPTSGGYNEQFF

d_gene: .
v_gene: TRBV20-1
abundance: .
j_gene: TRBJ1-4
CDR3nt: TGCAGTGCTAGACCTCAGGGAGATGAAAAACTGTTTTTT
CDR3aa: CSARPQGDEKLFF

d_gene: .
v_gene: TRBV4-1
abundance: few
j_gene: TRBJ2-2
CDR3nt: TGCGCCAGCAGGGGTACCGGGGAGCTGTTTTTT
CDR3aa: CASRGTGELFF

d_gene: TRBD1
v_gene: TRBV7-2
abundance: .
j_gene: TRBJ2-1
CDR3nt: TGTGCCAGCAGCACTTCAGGGGGCGCTTTCGATGAGCAGTTCTTC
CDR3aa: CASSTSGGAFDEQFF

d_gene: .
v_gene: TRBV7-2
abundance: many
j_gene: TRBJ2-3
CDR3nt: TGTGCCAGCAGCCGCAACGCTAGAACAGATACGCAGTATTTT
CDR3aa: CASSRNARTDTQYF

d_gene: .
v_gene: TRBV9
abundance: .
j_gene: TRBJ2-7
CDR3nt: TGTGCCAGCAGCGCAAACCCGCCCTACGAGCAGTACTTC
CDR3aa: CASSANPPYEQYF

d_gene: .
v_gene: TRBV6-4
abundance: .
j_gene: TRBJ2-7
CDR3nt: TGTACCAGCAGCGAAAGACACGACGGCTACGAGCAGTACTTC
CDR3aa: CTSSERHDGYEQYF

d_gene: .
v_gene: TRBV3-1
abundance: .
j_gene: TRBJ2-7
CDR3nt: TGTGCCAGCAGCCCTAGTGGGGCGCGGGATCTGTCCTACGAGCAGTACTTC
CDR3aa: CASSPSGARDLSYEQYF

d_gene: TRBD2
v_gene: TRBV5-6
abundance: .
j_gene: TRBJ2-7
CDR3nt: TGTGCCAGCAGCGCGGGACTAGCGGACTACGAGCAGTACTTC
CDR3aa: CASSAGLADYEQYF

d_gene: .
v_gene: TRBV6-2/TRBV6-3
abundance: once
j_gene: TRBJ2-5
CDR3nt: TGTGCCTGCCATATAGCCGCAGCCCAAGAGACCCAGTACTTC
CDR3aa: CACHIAAAQETQYF

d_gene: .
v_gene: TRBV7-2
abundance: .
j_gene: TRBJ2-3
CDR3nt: TGTGCCAGCAGCCGACAGGTCCCTAGCACAGATACGCAGTATTTT
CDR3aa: CASSRQVPSTDTQYF

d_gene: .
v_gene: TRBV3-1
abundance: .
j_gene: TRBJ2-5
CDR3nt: TGTACCAGCAGCCAGGGGGTGAGCGGGCTCCAAGAGACCCAGTACTTC
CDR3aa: CTSSQGVSGLQETQYF

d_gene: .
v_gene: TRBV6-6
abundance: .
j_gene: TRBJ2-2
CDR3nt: TGTGCCAGCAGCCCTCTTAATAGGGAGCTGTTTTTT
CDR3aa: CASSPLNRELFF

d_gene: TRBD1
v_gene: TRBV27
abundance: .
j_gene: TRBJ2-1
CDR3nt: TGTGCCAGCAGTCAGGACAGGGTGAGGGAGAATGAGCAGTTCTTC
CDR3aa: CASSQDRVRENEQFF

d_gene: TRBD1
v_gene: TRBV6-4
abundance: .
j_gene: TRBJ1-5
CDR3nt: TGTGCCGCCCCCTGGGACAGGTTGGAGGGCGAGCAGCCCCAGCATTTT
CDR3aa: CAAPWDRLEGEQPQHF

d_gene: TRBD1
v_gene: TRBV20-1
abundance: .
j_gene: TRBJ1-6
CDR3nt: TGCAGTGCTACAACCGGGACAGATTCACCCCTCCACTTT
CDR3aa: CSATTGTDSPLHF

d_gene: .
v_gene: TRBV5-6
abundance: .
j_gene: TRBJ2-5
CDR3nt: TGTGCCAGCAGCGGGGGGACTCGGGGACGGGTGTGGGAGACCCAGTACTTC
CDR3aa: CASSGGTRGRVWETQYF

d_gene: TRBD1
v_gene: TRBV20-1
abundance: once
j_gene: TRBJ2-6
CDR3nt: TGCAGTGCTCCGGACAGGGCCTCCCCGGGTGGGACCAACGTCCTGACTTTC
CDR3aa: CSAPDRASPGGTNVLTF

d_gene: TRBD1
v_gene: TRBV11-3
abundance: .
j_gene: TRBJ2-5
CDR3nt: TGTGCCAGCAGCTTAGGTTTCGACAGGGCCACGGAGACCCAGTACTTC
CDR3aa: CASSLGFDRATETQYF

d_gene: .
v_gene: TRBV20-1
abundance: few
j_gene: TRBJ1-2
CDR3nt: TGCAGTGCCTCGTTCACAAATCCCCATGGCTACACCTTC
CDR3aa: CSASFTNPHGYTF

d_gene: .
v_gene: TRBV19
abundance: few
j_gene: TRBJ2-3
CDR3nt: TGTGCCAGTAGTTTTCTGGGTTCGGATACGCAGTATTTT
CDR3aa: CASSFLGSDTQYF

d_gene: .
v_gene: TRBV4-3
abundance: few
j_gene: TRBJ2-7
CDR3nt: TGCGCCAGCAGCCAAGACGGTACGGGCTCCTACGAGCAGTACTTC
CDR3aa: CASSQDGTGSYEQYF

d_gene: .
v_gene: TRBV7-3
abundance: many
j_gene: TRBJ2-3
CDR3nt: TGTGCCAGCAGCTCTCCGGGGGGCCTCACAGATACGCAGTATTTT
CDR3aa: CASSSPGGLTDTQYF

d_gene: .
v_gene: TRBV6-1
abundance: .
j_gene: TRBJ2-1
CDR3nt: TGTGCCAGCAACCCGACAGTATACAATGAGCAGTTCTTC
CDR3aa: CASNPTVYNEQFF

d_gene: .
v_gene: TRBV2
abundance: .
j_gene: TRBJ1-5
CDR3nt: TGTGCCAGCAGCCTTGGAAGGGACAGCAATCAGCCCCAGCATTTT
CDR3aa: CASSLGRDSNQPQHF

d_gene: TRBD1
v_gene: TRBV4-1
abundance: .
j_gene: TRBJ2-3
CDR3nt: TGCGCCAGCGGCGAGACAGGGGCGACAGATACGCAGTATTTT
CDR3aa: CASGETGATDTQYF

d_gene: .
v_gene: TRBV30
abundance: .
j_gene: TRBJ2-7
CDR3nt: TGTGCCTGGAGTCCCTCGCGGGAGACAGGGACATACGAGCAGTACTTC
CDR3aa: CAWSPSRETGTYEQYF